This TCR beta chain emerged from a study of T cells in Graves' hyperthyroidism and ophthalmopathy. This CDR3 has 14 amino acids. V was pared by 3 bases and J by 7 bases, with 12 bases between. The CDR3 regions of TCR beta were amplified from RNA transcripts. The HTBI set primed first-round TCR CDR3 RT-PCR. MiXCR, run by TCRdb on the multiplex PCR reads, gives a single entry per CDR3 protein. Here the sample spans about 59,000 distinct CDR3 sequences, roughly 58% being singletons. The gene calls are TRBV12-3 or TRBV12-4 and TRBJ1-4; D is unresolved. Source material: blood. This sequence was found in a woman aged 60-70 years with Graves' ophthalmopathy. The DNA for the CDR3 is TGTGCCAGCAGTTTGTTTGGACTATTTGAAAAACTGTTTTTT. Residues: CASSLFGLFEKLFF.